Detailed here is one T cell receptor beta chain. This clonotype was seen repeatedly, ten times or more. Its antigen is not yet known. No base quality values were provided; no much bigger clone lies one nucleotide off. In the ophthalmopathy patients, disease was moderately to severely active, with a Clinical Activity Score of 3 or more, a NOSPECS grade of 4 or more, and a duration of less than 3 months. Any patient with an uncontrolled infection, another autoimmune disease, pregnancy or lactation was excluded. Diagnoses relied on clinical symptoms, serum thyroxine and TRAb, thyroid ultrasound and orbital computed tomography. Ficoll-Paque density gradient centrifugation was used to isolate PBMCs from 9.5 to 10 ml of fresh peripheral blood. Trizol reagent was used to extract total RNA, and RNA quality was then checked on an Agilent 2100 Bioanalyzer. The data stem from a study of T cells in Graves' hyperthyroidism and ophthalmopathy (dated by TCRdb to the late 2010s). Context from the whole study: Peripheral blood samples were taken at initial diagnosis, before any treatment was given. A discovery cohort of around 100 patients, roughly 45 with Graves' ophthalmopathy and fewer than 65 with stable Graves' hyperthyroidism, was used to find distinguishing TCR V-J signatures. Prospective prediction of ophthalmopathy was tested in an independent validation cohort of fewer than 20 hyperthyroidism patients and some 17 patients who later progressed to ophthalmopathy. The 100 discovery patients were randomly split 7:3 into training and test sets. The study also compared thyroid tissue and blood T-cell repertoires from 6 or 7 Graves' hyperthyroidism patients. Following sampling, methimazole starting at 30 mg daily was given to hyperthyroidism patients, and high-dose intravenous methylprednisolone was given to ophthalmopathy patients. The paper reports TCR Vbeta CDR3 sequencing of some 140 peripheral blood samples: around 45 ophthalmopathy, about 75 hyperthyroidism and approximately 17 progressor patients. What the authors observed across the whole study: In validation, the model predicted progression to ophthalmopathy with 55% to 71% sensitivity and 72% to 85% specificity, a median of 6.5 months before onset. Blood samples also contained most of the expanded thyroid clonotypes (frequency above 0.001), which suggests that blood repertoires may reflect thyroid immune responses. Sample size was not statistically predetermined, and investigators were not blinded to group allocation. Ophthalmopathy was separated from stable hyperthyroidism by a 13 V-J signature model, with around 88% sensitivity and about 84% specificity obtained in cross-validation and 80%/75% obtained in testing.

Its CDR3 holds 13 amino acids, cysteine through phenylalanine. The sequence is cut down to CDR3 DNA, 39 bases in frame from base 1. V loses 4 bases at its end and J loses 5 bases; junction bases beyond the gene matches: 8. CDR1 and CDR2 are drawn from the germline V gene: SQVTM, ANQGSEA. TCR beta CDR3 regions were amplified from RNA transcripts. The TCR CDR3 was subjected to a first round of RT-PCR using the HTBI primer set and the Qiagen OneStep RT-PCR kit. Libraries were constructed in a second round of multiplex PCR, after which size selection and purification were performed. Paired-end sequencing of the libraries was performed with 100 bp reads on an Illumina HiSeq2000. Concerning the study's data processing: SOAPnuke was used to process the raw data, removing reads that contained adapters or uncalled bases, had a mean Phred below 15, or lacked an exact match to the constant primer or identifier. COPE v1.2.5 was used to merge the high-quality paired reads, and each unique nucleotide sequence was defined as a clonotype. MiTCR v1.1 was used to align the clonotypes against IMGT TRBV, TRBD and TRBJ reference segments. Only V-J combinations with frequency above 0.0001, covering about 99% of repertoires, were analysed. A TCS score was defined as the ratio between F50 (clonal expansion) and ExV (chaos), using BLOSUM62-based TCRdist between CDR3 peptides within each V-J. Welch's t-statistics and random forest reduced fewer than 550 V-J features to under 15, which were used in a naive Bayes classifier (R e1071). TCRdb reran the public reads through fastp at Q25 and MiXCR, keeping productive beta chains. Each entry is one CDR3 protein sequence, shown with its most common DNA and genes. The V and J calls follow TCRdb's processing rather than the paper's. This sample lists 530,000 or so distinct CDR3 sequences; approximately 25% were detected once. Around 11% of the sample comes from the top ten.

The TCR comes from a woman between 25 and 40 years old with Graves' ophthalmopathy. This sequence uses TRBV29-1 and TRBJ2-7, and TRBD1 aligns with 7 junction nucleotides. Material for sequencing was blood. The nucleotide sequence is TGCAGCGTTGTAACGGGACAGTTCCACGAGCAGTACTTC. Translation gives CSVVTGQFHEQYF.